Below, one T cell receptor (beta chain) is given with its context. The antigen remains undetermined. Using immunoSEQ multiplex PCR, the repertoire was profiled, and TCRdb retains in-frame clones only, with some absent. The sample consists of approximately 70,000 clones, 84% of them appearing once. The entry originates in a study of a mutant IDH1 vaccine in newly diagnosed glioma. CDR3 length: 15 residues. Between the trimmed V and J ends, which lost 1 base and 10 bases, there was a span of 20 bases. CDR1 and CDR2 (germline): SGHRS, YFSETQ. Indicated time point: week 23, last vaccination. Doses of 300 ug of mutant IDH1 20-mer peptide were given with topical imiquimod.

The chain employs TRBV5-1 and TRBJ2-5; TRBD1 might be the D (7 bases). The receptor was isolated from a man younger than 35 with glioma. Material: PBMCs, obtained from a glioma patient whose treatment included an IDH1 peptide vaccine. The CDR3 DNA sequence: TGCGCCAGCAGCTTGCTCGGACAGGCTCGGAGGGACCAGTACTTC. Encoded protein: CASSLLGQARRDQYF.